The following is a TCR beta chain sequence with its context. Antigen specificity is unknown. This entry is derived from a study of OX40 agonist ivuxolimab in advanced cancers. Study-level findings and limits: Not determined was the antigen specificity of the expanded peripheral T cells.

Profiling relied on immunoSEQ multiplex PCR, and the TCRdb table lists in-frame clones only, not all of them. The sample has about 86,000 clones, around 90% seen once; the top ten hold approximately 1.3%. The source is an adult with an advanced solid tumor such as melanoma, head and neck, liver or kidney cancer. The source was CD4+ or CD8+ T cells sorted from blood, collected in a trial of the OX40 agonist ivuxolimab.

The CDR3 here is CASSLDGSQPQHF. The CDR3, as DNA: TGTGCCAGCAGCTTAGACGGTAGTCAGCCCCAGCATTTT. The chain uses TRBV7-2 and TRBJ1-5; D is ambiguous. The CDR3 is made up of 13 amino acids. Between the trimmed V and J ends, which lost 1 base and 6 bases, there was a span of 7 bases. In germline, CDR1 is SGHTA, CDR2 FQGNSA. Based on the CDR3 plus reference TRBV7-2 and TRBJ1-5, the full variable domain is GAGVSQSPSNKVTEKGKDVELRCDPISGHTALYWYRQSLGQGLEFLIYFQGNSAPDKSGLPSDRFSAERTGGSVSTLTIQRTQQEDSAVYLCASSLDGSQPQHFGDGTRLSIL.